Following are 21 T cell receptor beta chains from one sample sequenced in a study of blood T cell repertoires in COVID-19. The method was immunoSEQ multiplex PCR; TCRdb's version includes in-frame clones alone and lacks a portion of them. This sample has about 330,000 clones, with 88% found just once. Sequencing was performed on peripheral blood. Source of these receptors: a woman aged 50 to 65 with active or convalescent COVID-19.

A single count supports this clone. The chain employs TRBV6-2 or TRBV6-3 and TRBJ2-3; 8 bases agree with TRBD2. The germline CDR1 and CDR2 sequences are MNHEY and SVGEGT. This CDR3 has 18 amino acids. The V segment lost 5 bases and the J segment 3 bases; nucleotides outside the gene matches: 16. This CDR3 is CASSPGSSGSVKTDTQYF. The CDR3 DNA follows: TGTGCCAGCAGTCCAGGTTCGAGCGGGAGCGTGAAGACAGATACGCAGTATTTT.

This clone was seen only once. V and J are TRBV5-1 and TRBJ1-1; TRBD1 agrees at 7 bases. CDR3 size: 13 residues. V trimming: 6 bases; J trimming: 5 bases; junction bases outside the gene matches: 7. Germline V CDR1 and CDR2: SGHRS, YFSETQ. CDR3 in DNA: TGCGCCAGCACCTGGACAGGAGGAACTGAAGCTTTCTTT. As protein: CASTWTGGTEAFF.

CDR3 coding DNA: TGTGCCAGCAGGCCCGATAGCTCCTACAATGAGCAGTTCTTC. Translated: CASRPDSSYNEQFF. V gene TRBV27 combines with J gene TRBJ2-1, with D hard to call. From germline, CDR1 is MNHEY and CDR2 SMNVEV (reference sequence). Trimming stripped 6 bases from V and 0 bases from J, with 9 bases between. The CDR3 consists of 14 residues.

The J gene is TRBJ1-1, the V gene TRBV4-3, with TRBD1 matching 7 bases. Germline V gives CDR1 LGHNA, CDR2 YSLEER. Germline trimming cut 3 bases from V and 4 bases from J; bases unmatched to any gene: 8. The CDR3 runs to 15 residues. The CDR3: CASSHAGTVGTEAFF. The CDR3 DNA reads TGCGCCAGCAGCCACGCCGGGACAGTTGGCACTGAAGCTTTCTTT.

This sequence joins TRBV5-1 and TRBJ1-1, with D possibly TRBD1 on 6 matching bases. The CDR3 spans 15 residues. V lost 4 bases to trimming and J lost 2 bases, with 15 bases between them. Germline CDR1 is SGHRS and CDR2 is YFSETQ. CDR3 DNA sequence: TGCGCCAGCAGCACAGGGACATACCTAAACACTGAAGCTTTCTTT. As protein: CASSTGTYLNTEAFF.

The chain couples TRBV7-2 to TRBJ2-5, with TRBD1 matching over 7 bases. CDR3 length: 14 residues. Germline V CDR1 and CDR2: SGHTA, FQGNSA. With V trimmed by 5 bases and J by 1 base, 4 bases remained unmatched. The CDR3 region is CASSHWTGQETQYF. The CDR3 coding sequence is TGTGCCAGCAGCCATTGGACAGGCCAAGAGACCCAGTACTTC.

The V gene is TRBV18, the J gene TRBJ1-4, with TRBD1 identical over 7 bases. The J segment lost 3 bases and the V segment lost 2 bases, leaving 6 bases of the junction unmatched. The CDR3 loop spans 16 amino acids. Germline values: CDR1 KGHSH, CDR2 LQKENI. The CDR3 sequence: CASSPNRGEANEKLFF. The CDR3 DNA is TGTGCCAGCTCACCAAACAGGGGTGAGGCTAATGAAAAACTGTTTTTT.

The V call is TRBV4-3, the J call TRBJ2-7, with D possibly being TRBD2 (5 bases). Germline V gives CDR1 LGHNA, CDR2 YSLEER. V was cut by 4 bases and J by 2 bases, with 12 bases left in between. The CDR3 is 14 amino acids. The CDR3 sequence is CASSPSYGAYEQYF. CDR3 sequence (DNA): TGCGCCAGCAGCCCGTCATACGGGGCCTACGAGCAGTACTTC.

This chain connects TRBV7-2 to TRBJ1-1; possible D gene TRBD1, 5 bases. V lost 0 bases, J lost 11 bases, and 16 bases lay in between. CDR3 length: 14 residues. Per germline, CDR1 SGHTA and CDR2 FQGNSA. CDR3 sequence (DNA): TGTGCCAGCAGCTTAGCGAGGGCCACCCGGGGGGCTTTCTTT. It codes for CASSLARATRGAFF.

The table lists this clone with many counts. The rearrangement uses TRBV7-6 and TRBJ2-3; 8 bases agree with TRBD2. Trimming at V came to 5 bases and at J to 3 bases, leaving 10 bases not matched to a gene. The CDR3 extends over 16 amino acids. CDR1 and CDR2 from the germline V gene are SGHVS and FNYEAQ. This CDR3 is CASSPLSGSVTDTQYF. The CDR3 DNA reads TGTGCCAGCAGCCCACTGAGCGGGAGTGTAACAGATACGCAGTATTTT.

The chain combines TRBV3-1 (or the pseudogene TRBV3-2) with TRBJ1-5, with D perhaps matching TRBD1 (5 bases). Germline CDR1 LGHDT, CDR2 YNNKEL (reference sequence). This CDR3 contains 14 residues. V was pared by 2 bases and J by 6 bases, with 11 bases between. Here the CDR3 DNA reads TGTGCCAGCAGCCAAACAGGTTCTGCTCAGCCCCAGCATTTT. This encodes CASSQTGSAQPQHF.

The rearrangement links TRBV5-1 to TRBJ2-3; a weak D match, TRBD2 (5 bases). This CDR3 is 17 amino acids long. Germline-derived CDR1 and CDR2 are SGHRS and YFSETQ. V lost 0 bases to trimming and J lost 3 bases, with 17 bases between them. As DNA, the CDR3 is TGCGCCAGCAGCTTGGGGACTTTGCGACTGATAACAGATACGCAGTATTTT. This translates into CASSLGTLRLITDTQYF.

J is TRBJ1-6 and V is TRBV3-1 (or the pseudogene TRBV3-2), with D tentatively TRBD1 (6 bases). The CDR3 runs to 13 residues. Germline-derived CDR1 and CDR2 are LGHDT and YNNKEL (reference sequence). The V gene lost 3 bases and the J gene lost 8 bases, with 8 bases spanning the gap. The CDR3 loop reads CASSQHRDSPLHF. The CDR3 region has the DNA TGTGCCAGCAGCCAGCACAGGGATTCACCCCTCCACTTT.

This chain uses TRBV7-3 with TRBJ2-3; 8 positions agree with TRBD2. V lost 5 bases and J lost 5; bases outside the gene matches: 9. The CDR3 loop spans 15 amino acids. The germline CDR1 and CDR2 sequences are SGHTA and FQGTGA. The CDR3, as DNA: TGTGCCAGCAGCCCCCGAGCGGGAGTGGGAGATACGCAGTATTTT. As protein: CASSPRAGVGDTQYF.

The V gene is TRBV15, the J gene TRBJ1-1, with D hard to call. V was clipped by 8 bases and J by 5 bases, with 18 bases between them. CDR3 length equals 14 residues. Looked up from germline, CDR1 is LNHNV and CDR2 is YYDKDF (reference sequence). This CDR3 is CATARPTGGTEAFF. CDR3 nucleotides: TGTGCCACCGCGAGACCTACCGGAGGAACTGAAGCTTTCTTT.

The CDR3 reads CATKGLTNTEAFF. CDR3 nucleotides: TGTGCCACCAAAGGACTGACGAACACTGAAGCTTTCTTT. The chain joins TRBV24-1 to TRBJ1-1, with D unresolved. This CDR3 spans 13 amino acids. Germline lookup yields CDR1 KGHDR and CDR2 SFDVKD. V was clipped by 8 bases and J by 1 base, with 10 bases between them.

The V and J genes are TRBV5-1 and TRBJ2-7; 7 bases map to TRBD2. V gave up 7 bases and J gave up 0 bases; unmatched junction bases: 4. The CDR3 runs to 13 residues. Germline V gene lookup returns CDR1 SGHRS and CDR2 YFSETQ. The CDR3 coding sequence is TGCGCCAGCCGGGGGGATAACTCCTACGAGCAGTACTTC. It encodes CASRGDNSYEQYF.

V gene TRBV6-5 combines with J gene TRBJ1-5, with no clear D. CDR1 and CDR2 (germline): MNHEY, SVGAGI. The CDR3 runs 13 residues. Trimming took 6 bases from V and 3 from J, leaving 9 bases between them. The CDR3, as DNA: TGTGCCAGCAGCTCTAGACCCAATCAGCCCCAGCATTTT. Encoded protein: CASSSRPNQPQHF.

The genes are TRBV6-6 and TRBJ2-3; D is perhaps TRBD2 (7 bases). The CDR3 is 14 residues long. V lost 11 bases and J lost 4, with 19 bases in between. CDR1 is MNHNY and CDR2 is SVGAGI in the germline V gene (reference sequence). The CDR3 DNA reads as TGTGCCTACGGGGGAGGGGGGTTGGCAGATACGCAGTATTTT. Residues: CAYGGGGLADTQYF.

The chain employs TRBV30 and TRBJ1-5, with D perhaps matching TRBD1 (6 bases). Deletions cut 1 base from V and 9 bases from J, with 7 bases between. This CDR3 has 11 amino acids. Germline V lookup: CDR1 GTSNPN, CDR2 SVGIG (reference sequence). CDR3 DNA: TGTGCCTGGAGTGCCAGGGGGCCCCAGCATTTT. Translating gives CAWSARGPQHF. Looking up the rest from reference TRBV30 and TRBJ1-5 gives the full variable domain: SQTIHQWPATLVQPVGSPLSLECTVEGTSNPNLYWYRQAAGRGLQLLFYSVGIGQISSEVPQNLSASRPQDRQFILSSKKLLLSDSGFYLCAWSARGPQHFGDGTRLSIL.

This clone was picked up a small number of times. The V call is TRBV19, the J call TRBJ2-2, with 10 bases matching TRBD1. CDR3 length equals 14 residues. J lost 6 bases, V lost 9 bases, and 7 bases had no gene match. Germline CDR1 and CDR2: LNHDA and SQIVND (reference sequence). The CDR3 sequence is CASRLGQGAGELFF. In nucleotides, the CDR3 is TGTGCCAGCCGACTCGGACAGGGGGCCGGGGAGCTGTTTTTT. The complete variable domain, with remaining parts taken from reference TRBV19 and TRBJ2-2, reads DGGITQSPKYLFRKEGQNVTLSCEQNLNHDAMYWYRQDPGQGLRLIYYSQIVNDFQKGDIAEGYSVSREKKESFPLTVTSAQKNPTAFYLCASRLGQGAGELFFGEGSRLTVL.